This is a list of T cell receptor beta chains from one sample in a study of OX40 agonist ivuxolimab in advanced cancers. Some clones are missing from TCRdb's copy, which holds only in-frame ones; the method was immunoSEQ multiplex PCR. The data show some 81,000 clones, roughly 85% seen once. The material sequenced was CD4+ or CD8+ T cells sorted from blood, taken in a trial of the OX40 agonist ivuxolimab. Receptor source: an adult with an advanced solid tumor such as melanoma, head and neck, liver or kidney cancer. The CDR3 runs from the conserved cysteine through the conserved F or W. Each record gives: D gene, clone size, J gene, V gene, CDR3 DNA, CDR3 protein. D genes are given only for firm matches. Expanded clones are given a class, and other clones once, few, many or no size at all.

D: -; size: -; J: TRBJ1-1; V: TRBV9; DNA: TGTGCCAGCAGCGTAGTAAGGGGGGCAACTGAAGCTTTCTTT; CDR3: CASSVVRGATEAFF
D: -; size: -; J: TRBJ2-1; V: TRBV19; DNA: TGTGCCAGTAGTATAGCCGGGGTAGGCTCCTACAATGAGCAGTTCTTC; CDR3: CASSIAGVGSYNEQFF
D: -; size: -; J: TRBJ2-6; V: TRBV7-2; DNA: TGTGCCAGCAGCCAGCAAAGCTCTGGGGCCAACGTCCTGACTTTC; CDR3: CASSQQSSGANVLTF
D: TRBD1; size: once; J: TRBJ1-1; V: TRBV5-4; DNA: TGTGCCAGCAGCAAGGACAGGGGGACTGAAGCTTTCTTT; CDR3: CASSKDRGTEAFF
D: -; size: -; J: TRBJ1-4; V: TRBV4-1; DNA: TGCGCCAGCAGCCATCTTCATGAAAAACTGTTTTTT; CDR3: CASSHLHEKLFF
D: -; size: -; J: TRBJ1-2; V: TRBV28; DNA: TGTGCCAGCAGTTTAGGGGCGGCAAGCTATGGCTACACCTTC; CDR3: CASSLGAASYGYTF
D: TRBD1; size: -; J: TRBJ1-5; V: TRBV6-5; DNA: TGTGCCAGCGCCAGGGGGGTCGGAAGCAATCAGCCCCAGCATTTT; CDR3: CASARGVGSNQPQHF
D: TRBD1; size: -; J: TRBJ1-3; V: TRBV7-9; DNA: TGTGCCAGCAGCAGCCCCGGACAGGTCTCTGGAAACACCATATATTTT; CDR3: CASSSPGQVSGNTIYF
D: -; size: -; J: TRBJ1-2; V: TRBV6-5; DNA: TGTGCCAGCAAGGCCCTGCAGGGGTCCTATGGCTACACCTTC; CDR3: CASKALQGSYGYTF
D: -; size: -; J: TRBJ2-3; V: TRBV7-2; DNA: TGTGCCAGCAGCTTAGAACACGGGGGTACAGATACGCAGTATTTT; CDR3: CASSLEHGGTDTQYF
D: -; size: -; J: TRBJ1-1; V: TRBV28; DNA: TGTGCCAGCAGTTCACCAGGGCGGAACACTGAAGCTTTCTTT; CDR3: CASSSPGRNTEAFF
D: -; size: once; J: TRBJ2-2; V: TRBV2; DNA: TGTGCCACCTCTGAGAGGGCTGCGAACACCGGGGAGCTGTTTTTT; CDR3: CATSERAANTGELFF
D: TRBD1; size: -; J: TRBJ1-2; V: TRBV28; DNA: TGTGCCAGCAGTTCCCCGGACAGGGGGGCTGGCTACACCTTC; CDR3: CASSSPDRGAGYTF
D: TRBD1; size: -; J: TRBJ1-2; V: TRBV2; DNA: TGTGCCAGCCTTAAGTCCGGGACAGGGCGGGGCGGCTACACCTTC; CDR3: CASLKSGTGRGGYTF
D: TRBD1; size: once; J: TRBJ2-5; V: TRBV29-1; DNA: TGCAGCGACGGGACAGGGGTAAGAGAGGCCCAGTACTTC; CDR3: CSDGTGVREAQYF
D: -; size: -; J: TRBJ1-1; V: TRBV6-5; DNA: TGTGCCAGCAGCCAGGGTCCGTATGGCACTGAAGCTTTCTTT; CDR3: CASSQGPYGTEAFF
D: -; size: -; J: TRBJ1-6; V: TRBV18; DNA: TGTGCCAGCTCACCCTCGGGGGACTCACCCCTCCACTTT; CDR3: CASSPSGDSPLHF
D: -; size: -; J: TRBJ2-7; V: TRBV28; DNA: TGTGCCAGCAGTTTTATTCGGGAGCAGTACTTC; CDR3: CASSFIREQYF
D: TRBD2; size: -; J: TRBJ2-3; V: TRBV9; DNA: TGTGCCAGCAGCGTAACGGGGGGAAACACAGATACGCAGTATTTT; CDR3: CASSVTGGNTDTQYF
D: -; size: -; J: TRBJ1-5; V: TRBV4-2; DNA: TGTGCCAGCAGCCAAGCATGGGGAGCTAATAGCAATCAGCCCCAGCATTTT; CDR3: CASSQAWGANSNQPQHF
D: TRBD1; size: once; J: TRBJ2-1; V: TRBV5-1; DNA: TGCGCCAGCAGCTTGGGACAGGGGTACAATGAGCAGTTCTTC; CDR3: CASSLGQGYNEQFF
D: -; size: -; J: TRBJ1-6; V: TRBV5-6; DNA: TGTGCCAGCAGCGATAGGACCGGAGGTAATTCACCCCTCCACTTT; CDR3: CASSDRTGGNSPLHF
D: -; size: -; J: TRBJ1-3; V: TRBV7-3; DNA: TGTGCCAGCAGCTTAAGCGGGACGAACACCATATATTTT; CDR3: CASSLSGTNTIYF
D: TRBD1; size: -; J: TRBJ2-7; V: TRBV28; DNA: TGTGCCAGCAGTGAACCGGGACAGGGAATCTACGAGCAGTACTTC; CDR3: CASSEPGQGIYEQYF
D: -; size: -; J: TRBJ1-1; V: TRBV6-5; DNA: TGTGCCAGCAGTTACGGGGGGCGTCGGGCTTTCTTT; CDR3: CASSYGGRRAFF
D: -; size: -; J: TRBJ2-3; V: TRBV7-3; DNA: TGTGCCAGCAGTTCTGAGTCGGCCTGGGATACGCAGTATTTT; CDR3: CASSSESAWDTQYF
D: -; size: -; J: TRBJ2-5; V: TRBV6-5; DNA: TGTGCCAGCAGTTACTCGATGGGGTCGCAAGAGACCCAGTACTTC; CDR3: CASSYSMGSQETQYF
D: TRBD1; size: -; J: TRBJ2-1; V: TRBV28; DNA: TGTGCCAGCTCCCCATCCCCGGGACAGGGCTTTAATGAGCAGTTCTTC; CDR3: CASSPSPGQGFNEQFF
D: -; size: -; J: TRBJ1-5; V: TRBV6-5; DNA: TGTGCCAGCAGTTACTCGGGCGTTAATCAGCCCCAGCATTTT; CDR3: CASSYSGVNQPQHF
D: TRBD1; size: -; J: TRBJ2-7; V: TRBV18; DNA: TGTGCCAGCTCACTAAAACCGGGACAGGCAGGCGATCGAACAGAGCAGTACTTC; CDR3: CASSLKPGQAGDRTEQYF
D: -; size: -; J: TRBJ1-6; V: TRBV19; DNA: TGTGCCAGTAGTATACCGGGGGATTCACCCCTCCACTTT; CDR3: CASSIPGDSPLHF
D: -; size: -; J: TRBJ2-7; V: TRBV30; DNA: TGTGCCTGGAGCGGTAAGGAGGAGCAGTACTTC; CDR3: CAWSGKEEQYF
D: -; size: -; J: TRBJ1-6; V: TRBV5-1; DNA: TGCGCCAGCAGCTTGGAGGGGACGGTCTATAATTCACCCCTCCACTTT; CDR3: CASSLEGTVYNSPLHF
D: -; size: -; J: TRBJ1-1; V: TRBV19; DNA: TGTGCCAGCAAGTTGATCGGGGTGACTGAAGCTTTCTTT; CDR3: CASKLIGVTEAFF
D: -; size: -; J: TRBJ1-2; V: TRBV6-6; DNA: TGTGCCAGCAGCTTCGGACGCAATTCTAACTATGGCTACACCTTC; CDR3: CASSFGRNSNYGYTF
D: -; size: once; J: TRBJ2-7; V: TRBV19; DNA: TGTGCCAGTAGTTCTCAAAACCTCCGTACTCAGGCTGGGGAGCAGTACTTC; CDR3: CASSSQNLRTQAGEQYF
D: -; size: -; J: TRBJ1-2; V: TRBV28; DNA: TGTGCCAGCAGTTTATCAGGTTTTCCCAGACTGGGACGATATGGCTACACCTTC; CDR3: CASSLSGFPRLGRYGYTF
D: TRBD2; size: -; J: TRBJ2-1; V: TRBV18; DNA: TGTGCCAGCTCACCGACTAACGGGGGGGCGAACAATGAGCAGTTCTTC; CDR3: CASSPTNGGANNEQFF
D: -; size: -; J: TRBJ1-6; V: TRBV10-3; DNA: TGTGCCATCAGTGAGTCGAAGCGGGGAGAGTCACCCCTCCACTTT; CDR3: CAISESKRGESPLHF
D: TRBD2; size: -; J: TRBJ2-5; V: TRBV28; DNA: TGTGCCAGCCAGGTGGGGGGGAGGCAGACCCAGTACTTC; CDR3: CASQVGGRQTQYF
D: -; size: -; J: TRBJ1-2; V: TRBV28; DNA: TGTGCCAGCAGTTTATTGGCAGGGGCTCGCGACTATGGCTACACCTTC; CDR3: CASSLLAGARDYGYTF
D: -; size: -; J: TRBJ1-2; V: TRBV19; DNA: TGTGCCAGTAGTTTTAACAGGGACTACTATGGCTACACCTTC; CDR3: CASSFNRDYYGYTF
D: -; size: -; J: TRBJ2-5; V: TRBV7-9; DNA: TGTGCCAGCAGCTTCGACCTTACGGCGGAGACCCAGTACTTC; CDR3: CASSFDLTAETQYF
D: -; size: -; J: TRBJ1-2; V: TRBV28; DNA: TGTGCCAGCACGGGGGGCGCGAGCTATGGCTACACCTTC; CDR3: CASTGGASYGYTF
D: -; size: -; J: TRBJ2-1; V: TRBV10-2; DNA: TGCGCCAGCAGCCCCGGGACTCCCTCCTACAATGAGCAGTTCTTC; CDR3: CASSPGTPSYNEQFF
D: -; size: -; J: TRBJ2-3; V: TRBV5-8; DNA: TGTGCCAGCAGCTCCTTCCTTCTAACGAGGGGCACAGATACGCAGTATTTT; CDR3: CASSSFLLTRGTDTQYF
D: -; size: -; J: TRBJ1-5; V: TRBV6-6; DNA: TGTGCCAGCAGCCCGCAAGCCTCATATCAGCCCCAGCATTTT; CDR3: CASSPQASYQPQHF
D: -; size: -; J: TRBJ2-1; V: TRBV10-3; DNA: TGTGCCATCAGAGGACAAGAGACAGGCCTTCTGAATGAGCAGTTCTTC; CDR3: CAIRGQETGLLNEQFF
D: -; size: -; J: TRBJ2-5; V: TRBV11-3; DNA: TGTGCCAGCAGCGGCGGCGGGGTTGCACAAGAGACCCAGTACTTC; CDR3: CASSGGGVAQETQYF
D: -; size: few; J: TRBJ2-1; V: TRBV5-6; DNA: TGTGCCAGCAGCTTACCGACAGATCCCTACAATGAGCAGTTCTTC; CDR3: CASSLPTDPYNEQFF
D: -; size: -; J: TRBJ2-2; V: TRBV5-6; DNA: TGTGCCAGCAGCCTAATTGTTCGGGTCGGTGTGACCGGGGAGCTGTTTTTT; CDR3: CASSLIVRVGVTGELFF
D: -; size: -; J: TRBJ2-5; V: TRBV5-4; DNA: TGTGCCAGCAGCTTGGAACAGGGCTTCGAGACCCAGTACTTC; CDR3: CASSLEQGFETQYF
D: -; size: -; J: TRBJ1-6; V: TRBV28; DNA: TGTGCCAGCACCCTGCTTGGCTATAATTCACCCCTCCACTTT; CDR3: CASTLLGYNSPLHF
D: -; size: -; J: TRBJ2-3; V: TRBV15; DNA: TGTGCCACCAGCAGAGATCGGGCGGTCCCTAGCACAGATACGCAGTATTTT; CDR3: CATSRDRAVPSTDTQYF